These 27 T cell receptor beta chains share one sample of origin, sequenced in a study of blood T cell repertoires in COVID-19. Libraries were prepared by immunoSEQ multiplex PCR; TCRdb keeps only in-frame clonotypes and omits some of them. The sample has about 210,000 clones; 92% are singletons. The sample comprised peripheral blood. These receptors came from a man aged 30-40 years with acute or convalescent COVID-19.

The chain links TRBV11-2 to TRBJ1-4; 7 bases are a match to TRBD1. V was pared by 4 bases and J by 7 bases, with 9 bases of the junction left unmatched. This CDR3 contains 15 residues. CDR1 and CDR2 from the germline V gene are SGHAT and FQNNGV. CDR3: CASSSYRGLGEKLFF. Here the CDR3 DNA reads TGTGCCAGCAGCTCATACAGGGGTTTGGGTGAAAAACTGTTTTTT.

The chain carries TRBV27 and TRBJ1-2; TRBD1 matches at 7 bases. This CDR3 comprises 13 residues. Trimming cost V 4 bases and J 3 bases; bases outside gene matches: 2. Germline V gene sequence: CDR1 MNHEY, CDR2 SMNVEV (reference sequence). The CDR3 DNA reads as TGTGCCAGCAGTTCCCAGGGGGACTATGGCTACACCTTC. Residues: CASSSQGDYGYTF.

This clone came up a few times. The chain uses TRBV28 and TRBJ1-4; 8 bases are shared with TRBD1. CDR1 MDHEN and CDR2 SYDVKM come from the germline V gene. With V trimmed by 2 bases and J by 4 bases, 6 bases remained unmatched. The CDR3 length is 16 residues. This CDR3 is CASSLTRGPVNEKLFF. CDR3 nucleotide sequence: TGTGCCAGCAGTTTAACCAGGGGGCCTGTTAATGAAAAACTGTTTTTT.

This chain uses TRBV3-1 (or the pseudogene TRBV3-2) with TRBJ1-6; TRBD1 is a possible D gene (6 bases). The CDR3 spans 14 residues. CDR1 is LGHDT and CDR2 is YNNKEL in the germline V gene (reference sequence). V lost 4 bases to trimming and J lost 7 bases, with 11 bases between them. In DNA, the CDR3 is TGTGCCAGCAGCCCAACAGGGTGGAATTCACCCCTCCACTTT. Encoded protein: CASSPTGWNSPLHF.

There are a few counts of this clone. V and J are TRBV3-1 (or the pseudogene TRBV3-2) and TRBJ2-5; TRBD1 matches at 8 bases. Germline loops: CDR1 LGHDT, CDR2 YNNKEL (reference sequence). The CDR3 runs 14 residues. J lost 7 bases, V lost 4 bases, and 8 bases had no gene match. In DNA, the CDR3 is TGTGCCAGCAGCCCATTGCAGGGGGCTGGGACCCAGTACTTC. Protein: CASSPLQGAGTQYF.

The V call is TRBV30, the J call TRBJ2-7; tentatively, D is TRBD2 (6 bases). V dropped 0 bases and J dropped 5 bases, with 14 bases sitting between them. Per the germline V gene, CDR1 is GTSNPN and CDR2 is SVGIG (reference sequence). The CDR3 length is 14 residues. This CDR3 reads CAWSVLAGFDEQYF. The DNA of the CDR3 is TGTGCCTGGAGTGTACTGGCGGGGTTTGACGAGCAGTACTTC.

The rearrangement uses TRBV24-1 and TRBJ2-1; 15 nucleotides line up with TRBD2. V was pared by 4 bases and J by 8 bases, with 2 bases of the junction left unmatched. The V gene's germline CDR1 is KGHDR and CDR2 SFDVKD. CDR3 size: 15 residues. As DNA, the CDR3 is TGTGCCACCAGTGACTGGACTAGCGGGAGGGATGAGCAGTTCTTC. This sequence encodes CATSDWTSGRDEQFF.

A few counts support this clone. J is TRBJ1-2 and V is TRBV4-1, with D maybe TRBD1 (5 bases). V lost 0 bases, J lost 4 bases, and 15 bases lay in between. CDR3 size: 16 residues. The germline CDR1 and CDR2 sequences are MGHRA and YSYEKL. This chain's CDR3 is CASSQDAVRVGYGYTF. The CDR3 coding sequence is TGCGCCAGCAGCCAAGACGCGGTCAGGGTGGGCTATGGCTACACCTTC.

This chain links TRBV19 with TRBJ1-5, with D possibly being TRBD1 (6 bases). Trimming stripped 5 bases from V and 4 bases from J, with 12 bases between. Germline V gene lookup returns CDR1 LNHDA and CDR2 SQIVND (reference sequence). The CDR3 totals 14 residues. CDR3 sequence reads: CASSWVGGNQPQHF. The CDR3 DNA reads TGTGCCAGTAGTTGGGTAGGGGGTAATCAGCCCCAGCATTTT.

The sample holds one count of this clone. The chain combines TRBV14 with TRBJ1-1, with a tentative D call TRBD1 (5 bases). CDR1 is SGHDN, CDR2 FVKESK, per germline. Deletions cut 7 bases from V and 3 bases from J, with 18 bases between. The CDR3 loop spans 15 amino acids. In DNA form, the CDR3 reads TGTGCCAGCACCAAAGTCGGGGGACGGGACACTGAAGCTTTCTTT. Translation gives CASTKVGGRDTEAFF. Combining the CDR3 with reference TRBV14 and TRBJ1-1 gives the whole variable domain EAGVTQFPSHSVIEKGQTVTLRCDPISGHDNLYWYRRVMGKEIKFLLHFVKESKQDESGMPNNRFLAERTGGTYSTLKVQPAELEDSGVYFCASTKVGGRDTEAFFGQGTRLTVV.

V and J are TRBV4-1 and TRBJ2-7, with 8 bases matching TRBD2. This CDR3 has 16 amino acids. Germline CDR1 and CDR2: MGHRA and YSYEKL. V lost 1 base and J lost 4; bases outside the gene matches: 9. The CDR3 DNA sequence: TGCGCCAGCAGCCAAGCCCACACCGGACTAGCTTACGAGCAGTACTTC. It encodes CASSQAHTGLAYEQYF.

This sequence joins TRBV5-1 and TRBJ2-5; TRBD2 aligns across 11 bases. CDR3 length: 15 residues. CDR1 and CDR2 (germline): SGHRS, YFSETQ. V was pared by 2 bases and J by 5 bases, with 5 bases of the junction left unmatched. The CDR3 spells CASSFSGGARETQYF. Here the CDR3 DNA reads TGCGCCAGCAGCTTTAGCGGGGGGGCACGGGAGACCCAGTACTTC.

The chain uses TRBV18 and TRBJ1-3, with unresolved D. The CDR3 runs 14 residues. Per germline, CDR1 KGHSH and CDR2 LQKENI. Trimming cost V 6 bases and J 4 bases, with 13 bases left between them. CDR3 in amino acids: CASSPGGGGNTIYF. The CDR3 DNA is TGTGCCAGCTCCCCCGGCGGCGGAGGAAACACCATATATTTT.

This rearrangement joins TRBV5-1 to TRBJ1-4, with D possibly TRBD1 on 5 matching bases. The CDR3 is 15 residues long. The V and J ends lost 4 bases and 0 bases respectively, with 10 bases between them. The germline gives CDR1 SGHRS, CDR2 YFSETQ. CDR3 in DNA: TGCGCCAGCAGCCCTTTAGGGGCAACTAATGAAAAACTGTTTTTT. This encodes CASSPLGATNEKLFF. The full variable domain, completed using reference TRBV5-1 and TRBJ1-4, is KAGVTQTPRYLIKTRGQQVTLSCSPISGHRSVSWYQQTPGQGLQFLFEYFSETQRNKGNFPGRFSGRQFSNSRSEMNVSTLELGDSALYLCASSPLGATNEKLFFGSGTQLSVL.

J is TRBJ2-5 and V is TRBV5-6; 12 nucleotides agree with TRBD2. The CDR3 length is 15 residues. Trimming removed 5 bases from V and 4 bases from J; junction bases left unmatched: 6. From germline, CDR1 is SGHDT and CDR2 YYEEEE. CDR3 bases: TGTGCCAGCAGTGAAGGACTAGCGGGATTAGAGACCCAGTACTTC. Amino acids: CASSEGLAGLETQYF.

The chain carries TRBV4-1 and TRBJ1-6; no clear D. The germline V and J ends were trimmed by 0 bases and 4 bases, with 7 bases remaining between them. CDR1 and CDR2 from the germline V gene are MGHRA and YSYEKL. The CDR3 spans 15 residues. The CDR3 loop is CASSQDSGYNSPLHF. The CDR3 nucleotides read TGCGCCAGCAGCCAAGATTCGGGTTATAATTCACCCCTCCACTTT.

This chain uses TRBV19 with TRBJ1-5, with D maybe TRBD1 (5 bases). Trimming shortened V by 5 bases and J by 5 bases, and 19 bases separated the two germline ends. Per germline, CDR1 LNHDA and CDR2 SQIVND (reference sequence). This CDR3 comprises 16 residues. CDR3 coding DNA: TGTGCCAGTAGTTATTCTTATGCAGGGATCCATCAGCCCCAGCATTTT. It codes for CASSYSYAGIHQPQHF.

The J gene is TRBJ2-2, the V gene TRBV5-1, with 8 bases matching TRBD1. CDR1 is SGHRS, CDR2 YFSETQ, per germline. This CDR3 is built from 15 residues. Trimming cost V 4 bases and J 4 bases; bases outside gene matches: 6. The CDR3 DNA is TGCGCCAGCAGCAACTACAGGGGGATCACCGGGGAGCTGTTTTTT. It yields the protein CASSNYRGITGELFF. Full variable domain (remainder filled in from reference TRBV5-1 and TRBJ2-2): KAGVTQTPRYLIKTRGQQVTLSCSPISGHRSVSWYQQTPGQGLQFLFEYFSETQRNKGNFPGRFSGRQFSNSRSEMNVSTLELGDSALYLCASSNYRGITGELFFGEGSRLTVL.

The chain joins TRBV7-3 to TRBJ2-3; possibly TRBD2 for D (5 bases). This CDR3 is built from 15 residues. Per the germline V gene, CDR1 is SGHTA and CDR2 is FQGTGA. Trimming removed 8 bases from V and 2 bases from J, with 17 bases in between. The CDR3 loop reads CASSQNPGNTDTQYF. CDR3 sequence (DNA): TGTGCCAGCTCCCAGAATCCGGGGAACACAGATACGCAGTATTTT.

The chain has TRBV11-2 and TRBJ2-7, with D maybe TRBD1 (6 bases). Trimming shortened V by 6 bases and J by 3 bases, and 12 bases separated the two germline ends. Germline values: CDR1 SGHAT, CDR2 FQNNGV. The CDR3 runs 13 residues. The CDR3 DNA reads TGTGCCAGCAGGCCTGGGACAAACTACGAGCAGTACTTC. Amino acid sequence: CASRPGTNYEQYF.

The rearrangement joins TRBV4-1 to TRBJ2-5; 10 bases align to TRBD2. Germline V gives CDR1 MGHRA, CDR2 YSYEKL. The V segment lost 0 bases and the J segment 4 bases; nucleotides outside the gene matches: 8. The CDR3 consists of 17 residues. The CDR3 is CASSQDRIAGGGETQYF. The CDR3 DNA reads TGCGCCAGCAGCCAAGATCGGATAGCGGGGGGCGGAGAGACCCAGTACTTC.

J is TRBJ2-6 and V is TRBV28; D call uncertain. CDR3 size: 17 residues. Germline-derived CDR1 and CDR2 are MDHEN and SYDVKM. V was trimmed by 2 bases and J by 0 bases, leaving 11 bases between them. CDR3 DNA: TGTGCCAGCAGTTTACCTACAGCAGCCTCTGGGGCCAACGTCCTGACTTTC. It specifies CASSLPTAASGANVLTF.

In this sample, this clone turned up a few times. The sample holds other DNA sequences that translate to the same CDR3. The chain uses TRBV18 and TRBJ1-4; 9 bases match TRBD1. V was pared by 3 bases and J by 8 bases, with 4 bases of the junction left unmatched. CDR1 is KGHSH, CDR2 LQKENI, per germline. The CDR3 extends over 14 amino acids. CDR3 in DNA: TGTGCCAGCTCACCGGGACAGGGTGGAGAAAAACTGTTTTTT. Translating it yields CASSPGQGGEKLFF.

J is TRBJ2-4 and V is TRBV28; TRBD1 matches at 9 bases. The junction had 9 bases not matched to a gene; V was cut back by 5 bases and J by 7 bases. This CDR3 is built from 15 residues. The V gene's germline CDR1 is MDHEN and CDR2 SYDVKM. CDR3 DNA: TGTGCCAGCAGTCTACCGGGACAGGGAGGGAACATTCAGTACTTC. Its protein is CASSLPGQGGNIQYF.

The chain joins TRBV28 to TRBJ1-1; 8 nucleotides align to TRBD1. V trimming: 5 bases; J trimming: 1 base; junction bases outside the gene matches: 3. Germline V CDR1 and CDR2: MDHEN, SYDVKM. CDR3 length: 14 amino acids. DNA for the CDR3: TGTGCCAGCAGTGTCGGACAGGGGAACACTGAAGCTTTCTTT. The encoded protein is CASSVGQGNTEAFF.

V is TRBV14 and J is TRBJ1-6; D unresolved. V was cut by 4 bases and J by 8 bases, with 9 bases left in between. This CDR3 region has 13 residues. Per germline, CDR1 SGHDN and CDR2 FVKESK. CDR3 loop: CASSPTTYSPLHF. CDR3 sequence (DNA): TGTGCCAGCAGCCCGACTACTTATTCACCCCTCCACTTT.

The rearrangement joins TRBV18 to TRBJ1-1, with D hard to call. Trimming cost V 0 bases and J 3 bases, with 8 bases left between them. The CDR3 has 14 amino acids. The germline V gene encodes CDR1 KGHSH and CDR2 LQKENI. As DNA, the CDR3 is TGTGCCAGCTCACCACCGAGTACGTACACTGAAGCTTTCTTT. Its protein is CASSPPSTYTEAFF.